This T cell receptor (beta chain) was captured by sequencing in a study of T cells after yellow fever vaccination. The CDR3 extends over 14 amino acids. The V and J ends lost 5 bases and 1 base respectively, with 8 bases between them. The germline V gene has CDR1 WSHSY and CDR2 SAAADI. TCRdb used MiXCR to reprocess the 5' RACE reads, holding one entry per CDR3 protein. The data show hundreds of thousands of distinct CDR3 sequences, with around 20% seen just once and over 15% held by the top ten. The chain uses TRBV10-2 and TRBJ2-2, with D maybe TRBD1 (6 bases). The sequence came from a man aged 18-30 years who received the YFV17D yellow fever vaccine. The sample here was PBMCs, taken before the yellow fever booster vaccination. DNA for the CDR3: TGCGCCAGCAGTTGGACAGTGAACACCGGGGAGCTGTTTTTT. This translates into CASSWTVNTGELFF.